This T cell receptor (beta chain) was captured in a study of CD8 T cells in ankylosing spondylitis. This clonotype has a handful of counts. Its target is unknown. V gave up 3 bases and J gave up 1 base; unmatched junction bases: 7. Germline CDR1 and CDR2: SGHAT and FQNNGV. The CDR3 totals 16 residues. Construction of TCR beta libraries was performed using quantitative 5'-RACE with molecular barcodes. One entry per CDR3 protein, called by TCRdb with MiXCR from the 5' RACE reads. The data contain 180,000 or so distinct CDR3 sequences, approximately 10% of them singletons. Whole-study results and caveats: Disease-associated clones were reportedly significantly overrepresented in matched ankylosing spondylitis synovial fluid.

The TCR sequence derives from a male donor with ankylosing spondylitis or in good health (not recorded which). Material for sequencing was blood, either unsorted or a sorted T cell fraction (not recorded which). The V and J genes are TRBV11-2 and TRBJ2-7; 9 bases are shared with TRBD1. DNA for the CDR3: TGTGCCAGCAGCTTGTCCCGCGGGACAGGGTCCTACGAGCAGTACTTC. The encoded protein is CASSLSRGTGSYEQYF.